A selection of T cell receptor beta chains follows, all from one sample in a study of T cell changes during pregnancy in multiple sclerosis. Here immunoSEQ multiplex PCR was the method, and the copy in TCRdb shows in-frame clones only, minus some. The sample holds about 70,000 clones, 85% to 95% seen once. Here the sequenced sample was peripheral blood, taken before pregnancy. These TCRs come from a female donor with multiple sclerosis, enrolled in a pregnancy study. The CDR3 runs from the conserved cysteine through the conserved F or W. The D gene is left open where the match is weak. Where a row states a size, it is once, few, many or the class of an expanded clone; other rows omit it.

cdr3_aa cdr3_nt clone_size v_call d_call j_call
CASSNMNTGELFF TGCGCCAGCAGCAACATGAACACCGGGGAGCTGTTTTTT once TRBV5-1 . TRBJ2-2
CASSQVGGAAGANVLTF TGCGCCAGCAGCCAAGTAGGGGGTGCGGCTGGGGCCAACGTCCTGACTTTC . TRBV4-1 . TRBJ2-6
CASSYGLGQAHTEAFF TGTGCCAGCAGTTACGGTTTGGGGCAGGCCCACACTGAAGCTTTCTTT . TRBV6-5 . TRBJ1-1
CASSPRTGGPSDTQYF TGCGCCAGCAGCCCCCGGACAGGGGGACCTTCAGATACGCAGTATTTT . TRBV4-3 TRBD1 TRBJ2-3
CSALRGSHEQFF TGCAGCGCTCTTCGGGGTTCCCATGAGCAGTTCTTC . TRBV29-1 . TRBJ2-1
CASSLRWTEVEAFF TGTGCTAGCAGCTTAAGGTGGACAGAGGTCGAAGCTTTCTTT . TRBV7-7 . TRBJ1-1
CSAFLVEKQFF TGCAGTGCGTTTCTAGTGGAAAAGCAGTTCTTC . TRBV20-1 . TRBJ2-1
CASSVGGSGSYEQYF TGTGCCAGCAGTGTCGGAGGTAGCGGATCCTACGAGCAGTACTTC . TRBV9 . TRBJ2-7
CASSSNRGQAFF TGTGCCAGCTCATCTAACAGGGGGCAAGCTTTCTTT . TRBV18 TRBD1 TRBJ1-1
CASSLYRTAEVDTQYF TGCGCCAGCAGCTTGTATCGGACAGCCGAGGTGGATACGCAGTATTTT . TRBV5-1 . TRBJ2-3
CASSLRLTLPYNEQFF TGTGCCAGCAGTCTTAGACTGACCCTCCCCTACAATGAGCAGTTCTTC . TRBV28 . TRBJ2-1
CASSSLTVGPEAFF TGTGCCAGTAGTTCCTTGACAGTTGGCCCTGAAGCTTTCTTT . TRBV19 . TRBJ1-1
CASSIPGQPGGEKLFF TGTGCCAGCAGTATTCCGGGACAGCCGGGAGGGGAAAAACTGTTTTTT . TRBV2 TRBD1 TRBJ1-4
CASSRTGGTGGEQYF TGTGCCAGCAGTCGTACAGGGGGCACCGGAGGGGAGCAGTACTTC . TRBV28 TRBD1 TRBJ2-7